These 16 T cell receptor beta chains originate from one sample sequenced in a study of human T cells and chemical hapten exposure. TCRdb analysed the RACE reads with MiXCR anew, one entry per CDR3 protein. The sample yields more than 300,000 distinct CDR3 sequences, more than 4.5% seen once. Stated time point: pre-sensitization, week 0. Indicated treatment: therapeutic diphenylcyclopropenone sensitization with weekly scalp DPC. The material was whole blood, obtained in connection with sensitization to the hapten diphenylcyclopropenone (DPC). Every receptor here comes from a woman aged 45-60 years with alopecia areata. Some clones in this sample may be carry-over from other donors' samples.

The rearrangement joins TRBV25-1 to TRBJ1-4; 7 nucleotides agree with TRBD1. The J segment lost 5 bases and the V segment lost 5 bases, leaving 11 bases of the junction unmatched. This CDR3 comprises 16 residues. Germline CDR1 is MGHDK and CDR2 is SYGVNS. DNA for the CDR3: TGTGCCAGCAGTTCCGGCAGGGGGGGGAGGAATGAAAAACTGTTTTTT. Protein sequence: CASSSGRGGRNEKLFF.

Here the CDR3 reads CASSPDRTGELFF. The CDR3 coding sequence is TGTGCCAGCAGTCCTGACAGAACCGGGGAGCTGTTTTTT. The V and J genes are TRBV2 and TRBJ2-2; the D gene is possibly TRBD1 (5 bases). The length of the CDR3 is 13 residues. V was cut by 5 bases and J by 5 bases, with 9 bases left in between. From germline, CDR1 is SNHLY and CDR2 FYNNEI.

In the case of this clonotype: With a much larger clone just one base away, this may be a read error. This rearrangement joins TRBV20-1 to TRBJ2-2; 8 nucleotides agree with TRBD1. The germline V gene has CDR1 DFQATT and CDR2 SNEGSKA (reference sequence). The CDR3 spans 17 residues. The CDR3 coding sequence is TGCTGTGCTAGAGAGACCCCGGGACAGGCGAACACCGGGGAGCTGTTTTTT. Translation: CCARETPGQANTGELFF.

This clonotype was counted a few times. This chain uses TRBV29-1 with TRBJ2-1; a weak D match, TRBD2 (6 bases). The CDR3 length is 14 residues. Germline-derived CDR1 and CDR2 are SQVTM and ANQGSEA. The germline V and J ends were trimmed by 3 bases and 4 bases, with 13 bases remaining between them. The CDR3 region has the DNA TGCAGCGTTGAGGGTGGGGACTGGTACAATGAGCAGTTCTTC. Translated, it gives CSVEGGDWYNEQFF.

This clonotype appeared a few times. The V gene is TRBV30, the J gene TRBJ1-1; a possible D gene is TRBD1 (5 bases). V lost 4 bases and J lost 4, with 13 bases in between. The CDR3 has 13 amino acids. CDR1 and CDR2 from the germline V gene are GTSNPN and SVGIG (reference sequence). In DNA, the CDR3 is TGTGCCTGGATCACGGACACTGGCACTGAAGCTTTCTTT. It is translated as CAWITDTGTEAFF.

This clonotype turned up a few times. The rearrangement links TRBV13 to TRBJ2-5, with 9 bases aligning to TRBD2. V shed 3 bases and J 5 bases; nucleotides not matched to a gene: 10. Per the germline V gene, CDR1 is PRHDT and CDR2 is FYEKMQ (reference sequence). The CDR3 is 16 residues long. The CDR3 region is CASSFQRRGGMETQYF. The CDR3 nucleotides read TGTGCCAGCAGCTTCCAACGGCGGGGGGGAATGGAGACCCAGTACTTC.

This clonotype turned up a few times. The rearrangement uses TRBV27 and TRBJ2-3; 9 bases align to TRBD2. The ends lost 0 bases at V and 5 bases at J; junction bases unmatched: 6. Germline V lookup: CDR1 MNHEY, CDR2 SMNVEV (reference sequence). This CDR3 contains 16 residues. In DNA, the CDR3 is TGTGCCAGCAGTTTATCCGCGGGGGGGCCCAAAGATACGCAGTATTTT. It codes for CASSLSAGGPKDTQYF.

This clonotype was seen at least ten times. J is TRBJ1-2 and V is TRBV6-5; maybe TRBD1 (6 bases). The V and J ends lost 0 bases and 4 bases respectively, with 12 bases between them. Germline CDR1 MNHEY, CDR2 SVGAGI. The CDR3 extends over 15 amino acids. DNA for the CDR3: TGTGCCAGCAGTTACTCCCGGGACAAGGCCTATGGCTACACCTTC. This sequence encodes CASSYSRDKAYGYTF.

This clonotype was counted at least ten times. The chain combines TRBV12-3 or TRBV12-4 with TRBJ1-2; 7 bases are a match to TRBD1. The CDR3 is 15 amino acids. V trimming: 2 bases; J trimming: 4 bases; junction bases outside the gene matches: 7. In DNA, the CDR3 is TGTGCCAGCAGTTTACCGGCAGGGGGGAGCTATGGCTACACCTTC. Its protein is CASSLPAGGSYGYTF.

This clonotype was seen ten or more times. The rearrangement uses TRBV11-2 and TRBJ1-5, with 8 positions matching TRBD1. Trimming removed 5 bases from V and 4 bases from J; junction bases left unmatched: 7. The CDR3 runs 15 residues. Germline CDR1 is SGHAT and CDR2 is FQNNGV. CDR3 sequence: CASSPDRDLNQPQHF. Written as DNA, the CDR3 is TGTGCCAGCAGCCCGGACAGGGATTTAAATCAGCCCCAGCATTTT. The whole variable domain, remainder taken from reference TRBV11-2 and TRBJ1-5, is EAGVAQSPRYKIIEKRQSVAFWCNPISGHATLYWYQQILGQGPKLLIQFQNNGVVDDSQLPKDRFSAERLKGVDSTLKIQPAKLEDSAVYLCASSPDRDLNQPQHFGDGTRLSIL.

This clonotype was counted a few times. The rearrangement links TRBV10-2 to TRBJ1-6; D unclear. Germline CDR1 WSHSY, CDR2 SAAADI. The germline V and J ends were trimmed by 3 bases and 7 bases, with 7 bases remaining between them. There are 13 residues in the CDR3. CDR3 loop: CASSEPLNSPLHF. The DNA for the CDR3 is TGCGCCAGCAGTGAACCACTAAATTCACCCCTCCACTTT.

This clonotype was counted many times. V is TRBV18 and J is TRBJ1-6; a weak D match, TRBD1 (5 bases). CDR1 is KGHSH and CDR2 is LQKENI in the germline V gene. The V and J ends lost 3 bases and 4 bases respectively, with 13 bases between them. CDR3 length: 16 amino acids. The CDR3: CASSPLPGDYNSPLHF. The CDR3 region has the DNA TGTGCCAGCTCACCCCTCCCGGGGGATTATAATTCACCCCTCCACTTT.

The V call is TRBV12-3 or TRBV12-4, the J call TRBJ2-7, with D maybe TRBD2 (6 bases). Between the trimmed V and J ends, which lost 3 bases and 7 bases, there was a span of 16 bases. CDR3 size: 14 residues. This CDR3 is CASSFLPGGEEQYF. Here the CDR3 DNA reads TGTGCCAGCAGTTTCCTACCCGGGGGAGAGGAGCAGTACTTC.

This clonotype was found once. With a much larger clone just one base away, this may be a read error. The J gene is TRBJ1-1, the V gene TRBV29-1; D ambiguous. The CDR3 length is 12 residues. Trimming pared 3 bases from V and 4 bases from J, leaving 9 bases between. The germline gives CDR1 SQVTM, CDR2 ANQGSEA. CDR3 in DNA: TGCAGCGTTGACAAGGGTTGCACTGAAGCTTTCTTT. Translated, it gives CSVDKGCTEAFF.

A few counts support this clonotype. This chain uses TRBV6-1 with TRBJ1-5; the D is unclear. Germline-derived CDR1 and CDR2 are MNHNS and SASEGT. The CDR3 contains 13 residues. V was pared by 0 bases and J by 5 bases, with 5 bases between. The CDR3 bases are TGTGCCAGCAGTGAAGCGCATGATCAGCCCCAGCATTTT. Translation: CASSEAHDQPQHF.

This clonotype was counted ten times or more. The rearrangement uses TRBV12-3 or TRBV12-4 and TRBJ1-1, with TRBD1 identical over 7 bases. V lost 0 bases and J lost 5; bases outside the gene matches: 6. The CDR3 length is 15 residues. CDR3 amino acids: CASSLAGGGATEAFF. The CDR3 bases are TGTGCCAGCAGTTTAGCCGGAGGGGGCGCGACTGAAGCTTTCTTT.